The rows below give T cell receptor beta chains drawn from one sample of a study of T cell repertoires in cytomegalovirus infection. TCRdb re-called the reads with MiXCR, one entry per CDR3 protein. The table lists approximately 390,000 distinct CDR3 sequences, around a third of them singletons, with roughly 12% in the top ten. These receptors have no identified antigens. The sample in question was cultured PBMCs, obtained from culture after CMV antigen stimulation. Receptors originate from a human donor in good health (CMV status not recorded). Some clones in this sample may be carry-over from other donors' samples. CDR3s include the opening cysteine and the closing phenylalanine or tryptophan. The order of the fields is D gene, V gene, clone size, J gene, CDR3 DNA, CDR3 protein. The D gene is left open where the match is weak. Rows give clone size only sometimes, using once, few, many, or a class for an expanded clone.

NA	TRBV2	NA	TRBJ2-4	TGTGCCAGCAGGGAAGGACTGGCCAAAAACATTCAGTACTTC	CASREGLAKNIQYF
NA	TRBV7-9	NA	TRBJ1-2	TGTGCCAGCAGCCATGTCAGACAGGAAAACTATGGCTACACCTTC	CASSHVRQENYGYTF
TRBD1	TRBV5-4	NA	TRBJ1-3	TGTGCCAGCAGCCGAGACAGGGGGGGAAACACCATATATTTT	CASSRDRGGNTIYF
NA	TRBV4-3	many	TRBJ2-1	TGCGCCAGCAGCCAAGATCCGAGCGGTACCTACAATGAGCAGTTCTTC	CASSQDPSGTYNEQFF
NA	TRBV7-2	few	TRBJ2-3	TGTGCCAGCAGCCCAATTACAGCGCGGGGCACAGATACGCAGTATTTT	CASSPITARGTDTQYF
NA	TRBV24-1	NA	TRBJ2-5	TGTGCCACCAGTGATTGGGGTATTGGGGAGACCCAGTACTTC	CATSDWGIGETQYF
NA	TRBV7-8	few	TRBJ1-6	TGTGCAGTAGGGGCGGATAATTCACCCCTCCACTTT	CAVGADNSPLHF
TRBD2	TRBV4-3	NA	TRBJ2-1	TGCGCCAGCAGCCAAGAGAGGGGACTAGCCAATGAGCAGTTCTTC	CASSQERGLANEQFF
TRBD2	TRBV6-8	NA	TRBJ2-5	TGTGCCAGCAGTTACGGCCTAGCGGAAGAGACCCAGTACTTC	CASSYGLAEETQYF
TRBD2	TRBV7-9	NA	TRBJ2-7	TGTGCCAGCAGTCCCGGACTAGCGGGAGTAGTCCACGAGCAGTACTTC	CASSPGLAGVVHEQYF
NA	TRBV12-3/TRBV12-4	once	TRBJ2-3	TGTGCCAGCGAATTGGGCGTTTCGGGGACAGATACGCAGTATTTT	CASELGVSGTDTQYF
NA	TRBV2	once	TRBJ1-5	TGTGCCAGCAGTAAGGACGGTAGCAATCAGCCCCAGCATTTT	CASSKDGSNQPQHF
NA	TRBV7-8	NA	TRBJ2-1	TGTGCCAGCAGCTTGATGAATACCCCCAATGAGCAGTTCTTC	CASSLMNTPNEQFF
NA	TRBV11-2	few	TRBJ1-2	TGTGCCAGCAGCTCACGGGTCCCACGAGGTGGCTACACCTTC	CASSSRVPRGGYTF
TRBD2	TRBV7-2	many	TRBJ2-7	TGTGCCAGCAGCCCCACTAGCGGGAGGGGGAGATACGAGCAGTACTTC	CASSPTSGRGRYEQYF
TRBD1	TRBV7-2	NA	TRBJ1-1	TGTGCCAGCAGCTTCACTGGACAGGGTGTGGGTGAAGCTTTCTTT	CASSFTGQGVGEAFF
NA	TRBV24-1	NA	TRBJ1-1	TGTGCCACCAGTGATTTGCGAAGCGGGTTGCAACGCTCTAGGGTCTCTGAAGCTTTCTTT	CATSDLRSGLQRSRVSEAFF
TRBD2	TRBV7-2	NA	TRBJ2-5	TGTGCCAGCAGCTCGGAGCGGGAGTCGGTCACCCAGTACTTC	CASSSERESVTQYF
NA	TRBV2	NA	TRBJ2-7	TGTGCCAGCAGGTTCCACTACGAGCAGTACTTC	CASRFHYEQYF
NA	TRBV28	NA	TRBJ1-1	TGTGCCATAGAGATGTTGAACACTGAAGCTTTCTTT	CAIEMLNTEAFF
NA	TRBV5-6	NA	TRBJ2-2	TGTGCCAGCAGCTTGACCCGGTCGAACACCGGGGAGCTGTTTTTT	CASSLTRSNTGELFF
NA	TRBV12-3/TRBV12-4	NA	TRBJ1-3	TGTGCCAGCAGTTCCGAGTCAATCCCCCGTCCTGGAAACACCATATATTTT	CASSSESIPRPGNTIYF
NA	TRBV6-6	many	TRBJ2-1	TGTGCCAGCAACTCTGGCTACAATGAGCAGTTCTTC	CASNSGYNEQFF
NA	TRBV6-6	NA	TRBJ2-7	TGTGCCAGCAGTTACTCGGCCGCCAGCGACCTCAACGAGCAGTACTTC	CASSYSAASDLNEQYF
NA	TRBV6-5	few	TRBJ2-7	TGTGCCAGCAGTTACTCGAAGTCTACTCAGCAGTACTTC	CASSYSKSTQQYF
NA	TRBV28	once	TRBJ2-3	TGTGCCAGCACCATCCCCGGAACAGATACGCAGTATTTT	CASTIPGTDTQYF
TRBD2	TRBV19	NA	TRBJ2-1	TGTGCCAGTAGTATAGGGACTAGCGGGAGGGGTGGTGAGCAGTTCTTC	CASSIGTSGRGGEQFF
NA	TRBV7-3	NA	TRBJ2-3	TGTGCCAGCAGCTTTGCTAGCCCTACAGATACGCAGTATTTT	CASSFASPTDTQYF
TRBD2	TRBV7-8	NA	TRBJ2-7	TGTGCCAGCAGCTCGGGTCGACTAGCGGGAGCCTACGAGCAGTACTTC	CASSSGRLAGAYEQYF
TRBD2	TRBV6-2/TRBV6-3	few	TRBJ2-3	TGTGCCAGCAGCCATCCCTCGTCCGGGAGGGCCCGGGATACGCAGTATTTT	CASSHPSSGRARDTQYF
TRBD2	TRBV6-5	many	TRBJ2-7	TGTGCCAGCAGTTCCTCTCGACTAGCGGGACCCCCCTCCGAGCAGTACTTC	CASSSSRLAGPPSEQYF
NA	TRBV29-1	few	TRBJ2-3	TGCAGCGCGGGACAGCGGGGAACAGATACGCAGTATTTT	CSAGQRGTDTQYF
NA	TRBV30	NA	TRBJ1-3	TGTGCCTGGAGTCCCGGCCTGCTCAATGGAAACACCATATATTTT	CAWSPGLLNGNTIYF
NA	TRBV20-1	NA	TRBJ2-5	TGCAGTGCTGTGGACGGAACCCGGGAGACCCAGTACTTC	CSAVDGTRETQYF
NA	TRBV20-1	NA	TRBJ1-1	TGCAGTGCTAGAGATCCAAGAAACACTGAAGCTTTCTTT	CSARDPRNTEAFF
NA	TRBV4-1	NA	TRBJ2-7	TGCGCCAGCAGCCAAGTGGGCATAAGCTACGAGCAGTACTTC	CASSQVGISYEQYF
TRBD2	TRBV7-2	NA	TRBJ2-1	TGTGCCTCGAGGGCTAGCGGGCATGGGAGGCAGTTCTTC	CASRASGHGRQFF
NA	TRBV28	NA	TRBJ1-4	TGTGCCAGCAGTTTAATGGGAAAACTGTTTTTT	CASSLMGKLFF
TRBD1	TRBV19	NA	TRBJ2-1	TGTGCCAGTAGTACGGGACAGCACTACAATGAGCAGTTCTTC	CASSTGQHYNEQFF
TRBD2	TRBV19	few	TRBJ2-7	TGTGCCAGTAGTATACGGGCTAGCGGGAGTGAAACCTACGAGCAGTACTTC	CASSIRASGSETYEQYF
NA	TRBV27	NA	TRBJ1-4	TGTGCCAGCAGTCCACAGTGGACTAATGAAAAACTGTTTTTT	CASSPQWTNEKLFF
NA	TRBV12-3/TRBV12-4	few	TRBJ2-3	TGTGCCAGCAGTTTAGGACTAGTCACAGATACGCAGTATTTT	CASSLGLVTDTQYF
TRBD2	TRBV30	many	TRBJ2-1	TGTGCCGCTTTCCCAATCGGACTAGGTTGGTTGAATGAGCAGTTCTTC	CAAFPIGLGWLNEQFF
NA	TRBV7-2	NA	TRBJ2-5	TGTGCCAGCAGCCCACGGGTCACCGCAGAGACCCAGTACTTC	CASSPRVTAETQYF
NA	TRBV4-2	few	TRBJ2-2	TGTGCCAGCAGCCAAGACCACACCGGGGAGCTGTTTTTT	CASSQDHTGELFF
TRBD1	TRBV18	once	TRBJ1-5	TGTGCCAGCTCACCGAACAGTGGACAGGCCTCCAATCAGCCCCAGCATTTT	CASSPNSGQASNQPQHF
TRBD2	TRBV18	once	TRBJ2-1	TGTGCCAGCTCACCGAACGAGGCGCGCGGGAGCTCCTACAATGAGCAGTTCTTC	CASSPNEARGSSYNEQFF
NA	TRBV19	NA	TRBJ1-1	TGTGCCAGTAGTATAGAACGGAGGAACACTGAAGCTTTCTTT	CASSIERRNTEAFF
NA	TRBV2	NA	TRBJ2-7	TGTGCCAGCACCCAGCAAAGGTCCATCTCCTACGAGCAGTACTTC	CASTQQRSISYEQYF
NA	TRBV12-3/TRBV12-4	few	TRBJ1-2	TGTGCCAGCAGTTTTTCGGGGGTCGGAGGCTACACCTTC	CASSFSGVGGYTF
TRBD1	TRBV20-1	NA	TRBJ1-2	TGCAGTGCAACCGGGACAGGGGGCGCGGGCTACACCTTC	CSATGTGGAGYTF
NA	TRBV4-1	NA	TRBJ2-2	TGTGCCAGCAGCCAACTAGAGTTTCTTACCGGGGAGCTGTTTTTT	CASSQLEFLTGELFF
TRBD2	TRBV6-1	NA	TRBJ2-1	TGTGCCAGCAGTCCCATTAGCGGGAGCACCTCCTACAATGAGCAGTTCTTC	CASSPISGSTSYNEQFF